This T cell receptor beta chain derives from a study of blood T cells in healthy people across ages. Sample-barcoded 5' priming and a J-beta primer mix drove a second PCR of 7 to 11 cycles. One entry per CDR3 protein, called by TCRdb with MiXCR from the 5' RACE reads. The sample holds around 2 million distinct CDR3 sequences, 35% to 50% seen once. Each donor was a healthy Caucasian individual from Russia, aged about 6 to 95. This clonotype was counted a few times. Germline lookup yields CDR1 DFQATT and CDR2 SNEGSKA (reference sequence). The CDR3 loop spans 13 amino acids. V dropped 5 bases and J dropped 5 bases, with 15 bases sitting between them.

The clonotype originates from a human donor in good health. The rearrangement links TRBV20-1 to TRBJ2-5; no reliable D call. The specimen sequenced was blood. CDR3 sequence: CSALLGTAETQYF. The CDR3 DNA reads TGCAGTGCTCTGCTAGGAACCGCCGAGACCCAGTACTTC.